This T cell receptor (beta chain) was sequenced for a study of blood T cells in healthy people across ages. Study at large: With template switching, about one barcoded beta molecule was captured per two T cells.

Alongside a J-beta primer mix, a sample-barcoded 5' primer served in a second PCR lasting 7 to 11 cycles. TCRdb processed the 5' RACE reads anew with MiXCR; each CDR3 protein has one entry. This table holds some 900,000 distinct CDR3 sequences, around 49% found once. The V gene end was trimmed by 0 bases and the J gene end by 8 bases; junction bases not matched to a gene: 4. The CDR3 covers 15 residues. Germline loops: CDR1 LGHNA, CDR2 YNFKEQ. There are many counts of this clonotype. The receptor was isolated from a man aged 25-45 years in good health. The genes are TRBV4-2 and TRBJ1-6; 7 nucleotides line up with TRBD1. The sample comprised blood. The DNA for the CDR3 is TGTGCCAGCAGCCAAGATGAGACAGGGTATTCACCCCTCCACTTT. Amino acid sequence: CASSQDETGYSPLHF.